This T cell receptor beta chain came from a study of human versus mouse CDR3 diversity and MHC coevolution. The study's findings and limits: Mice had fewer CDR3 deletions and insertions than humans on average.

Data came from immunoSEQ multiplex PCR; TCRdb stores just in-frame clones and leaves some out. The table lists more than 60,000 clones, 80% to 95% of them singletons. This clone was recorded a few times. Its antigen remains unidentified. V lost 4 bases and J 9 bases, leaving 13 bases between the germline ends. The CDR3 spans 14 residues. CDR1 and CDR2 (germline): SGHDN, FVKESK. The chain uses TRBV14 and TRBJ1-6, with a weak D call TRBD1 (6 bases). This TCR derives from a person aged 30-69 years in good health. The sequenced sample consisted of naive CD4+ T cells from blood. The subset was: CD45RO-negative CD62L-positive naive CD4 T cells. The CDR3 loop is CASSPDRLISPLHF. The CDR3 DNA reads TGTGCCAGCAGCCCCGACAGGTTGATTTCACCCCTCCACTTT.